The entry that follows covers one TCR beta chain sequence. Its specificity is unknown. The sample is drawn from a study of beta chain features in type 1 diabetes. All of the isolated RNA was reverse transcribed, so expressed TCRB transcripts were sequenced. TCRdb's copy holds only in-frame clones and misses some; the assay was immunoSEQ multiplex PCR. Of approximately 150,000 clones detected, 9% appear once; the ten largest clones hold approximately 0.7%. Study findings and constraints: TCRB CDR3s from Type 1 diabetes patients were moderately but significantly shorter in all four CD4+ subsets.

Germline-derived CDR1 and CDR2 are LGHNT and FRNRAP. This CDR3 is built from 17 residues. Trimming took 5 bases from V and 0 from J; bases not matched to a gene: 8. This chain uses TRBV12-5 with TRBJ2-3; 10 nucleotides align to TRBD1. Sample: central memory CD4+ T cells from blood. The clonotype comes from a man younger than 45 with type 1 diabetes. The DNA for the CDR3 is TGTGCTAGTGGTCTGGGACAGGGGATCCTTAGCACAGATACGCAGTATTTT. This translates into CASGLGQGILSTDTQYF.